The clone carrying this T cell receptor beta chain came up a few times. The sample belongs to a study of T-cell memory formation after mild COVID-19. The CDR3 is 14 residues long. J lost 5 bases, V lost 5 bases, and 7 bases had no gene match. The V gene's germline CDR1 is SGHTA and CDR2 FQGNSA. TCRdb fed the 5' RACE reads into MiXCR, producing one record per CDR3 protein. The sample consists of about 350,000 distinct CDR3 sequences, roughly 19% of them appearing once. This sequence originates from a man aged 18-30 years who had mild COVID-19 (a few samples of this study predate the infection). Cell type and time point are not known. What was sequenced was PBMCs or a T cell subset sorted from them (not recorded which). V is TRBV7-2 and J is TRBJ2-5, with TRBD2 matching over 8 bases. CDR3 in amino acids: CASSGRTSSETQYF. DNA of the CDR3: TGTGCCAGCAGCGGTCGGACTAGCAGTGAGACCCAGTACTTC.